Below are 27 T cell receptor beta chains sequenced from a single sample in a study of metastatic and nonmetastatic thyroid tumors. Every patient was untreated before thyroid surgery. TCRdb re-called clones from the PCR reads using MiXCR. This sample has almost 85,000 clones, with 12% found just once. The sequencing sample was made of tumor tissue. Receptors originate from a female donor with papillary thyroid cancer or a benign thyroid nodule (not recorded which). Some clones in this sample may be carry-over from other donors' samples.

This clone occurred many times. V gene TRBV7-2 combines with J gene TRBJ1-1; possibly TRBD1 for D (6 bases). V gave up 0 bases and J gave up 5 bases, with 16 bases separating them. Germline V CDR1 and CDR2: SGHTA, FQGNSA. This CDR3 contains 16 residues. CDR3: CASSLAPTGIGTEAFF. The CDR3 DNA sequence: TGTGCCAGCAGCTTAGCCCCTACAGGGATCGGGACTGAAGCTTTCTTT.

This clone came up a few times. V usage is TRBV30 and J usage is TRBJ2-2; 11 positions match TRBD2. Germline values: CDR1 GTSNPN, CDR2 SVGIG (reference sequence). V lost 6 bases, J lost 4 bases, and 1 base stayed unmatched. This CDR3 comprises 13 residues. CDR3 nucleotide sequence: TGTGCCTGCGGACTAGCGGGCACCGGGGAGCTGTTTTTT. This gives the protein CACGLAGTGELFF.

The chain combines TRBV9 with TRBJ2-7, with TRBD1 identical over 10 bases. The CDR3 totals 15 residues. Germline CDR1 is SGDLS and CDR2 is YYNGEE. The CDR3 loop is CSGSARDRGFTEQYF. CDR3 DNA sequence: TGTTCCGGCAGCGCCCGGGACAGGGGCTTTACCGAGCAGTACTTC.

Many counts were recorded for this clone. This rearrangement joins TRBV20-1 to TRBJ2-1; 7 bases line up with TRBD1. V trimming: 0 bases; J trimming: 9 bases; junction bases outside the gene matches: 5. The CDR3 sequence is 13 residues long. CDR1 is DFQATT and CDR2 is SNEGSKA in the germline V gene (reference sequence). The CDR3 reads CSARDSNRGEQFF. Written as DNA, the CDR3 is TGCAGTGCTAGAGATTCCAACAGGGGTGAGCAGTTCTTC.

The sample holds many counts of this clone. The genes are TRBV10-3 and TRBJ2-2; TRBD1 might be the D (5 bases). Trimming pared 8 bases from V and 0 bases from J, leaving 10 bases between. The CDR3 is 14 residues long. The germline V gene encodes CDR1 ENHRY and CDR2 SYGVKD. CDR3 nucleotides: TGTGCCATCCCCCAGGGCGCGAACACCGGGGAGCTGTTTTTT. It is translated as CAIPQGANTGELFF.

This clone showed up many times. The chain is built from TRBV11-2 and TRBJ2-7; the match to TRBD2 covers 7 bases. CDR3 length: 13 residues. The germline gives CDR1 SGHAT, CDR2 FQNNGV. The ends lost 4 bases at V and 7 bases at J; junction bases unmatched: 7. The CDR3 DNA is TGTGCCAGCAGCTCCTTTAGCGGGTCAGAGCAGTACTTC. As protein: CASSSFSGSEQYF.

This clone has a handful of counts. A much larger clone differs by one base, so this may be a read error. In the same sample, other DNA sequences code for this CDR3. This chain links TRBV5-6 with TRBJ2-7; D uncertain. The germline V gene encodes CDR1 SGHDT and CDR2 YYEEEE. This CDR3 is built from 11 residues. Trimming cost V 4 bases and J 7 bases, with 9 bases left between them. Here the CDR3 reads CASSQAREQYF. For the CDR3, the DNA is TGTGCCAGCAGCCAGGCTCGTGAGCAGTACTTC.

With respect to this clone: This could be a read error, since a much larger clone is one nucleotide away. V usage is TRBV7-8 and J usage is TRBJ1-5; D uncertain. Germline V gene data show CDR1 as SGHVS and CDR2 as FQNEAQ. This CDR3 has 14 amino acids. The CDR3 nucleotides read TGTGCCAGTACCCTTCGGAGCCCCAATCAGCCCCAGAATTTT. It codes for CASTLRSPNQPQNF.

This clone came up many times. J is TRBJ2-1 and V is TRBV20-1, with 7 bases matching TRBD1. J lost 4 bases, V lost 6 bases, and 6 bases had no gene match. In germline, CDR1 is DFQATT, CDR2 SNEGSKA (reference sequence). The CDR3 spans 13 residues. CDR3 protein: CSAPPTGYNEQFF. The DNA for the CDR3 is TGCAGTGCCCCCCCGACAGGGTACAATGAGCAGTTCTTC.

This clone occurred many times. The chain couples TRBV11-3 to TRBJ1-6, with D possibly being TRBD1 (5 bases). V gave up 0 bases and J gave up 7 bases, with 13 bases separating them. CDR1 and CDR2 (germline): SGHNT, YENEEA. This CDR3 contains 16 residues. CDR3: CASSLDAPGRNSPLHF. The CDR3 DNA reads TGTGCCAGCAGCTTAGATGCCCCAGGGCGGAATTCACCCCTCCACTTT.

In this sample, this clone turned up many times. The chain joins TRBV5-1 to TRBJ2-2; 8 bases are a match to TRBD2. CDR1 is SGHRS, CDR2 YFSETQ, per germline. This CDR3 has 16 amino acids. J was trimmed by 4 bases and V by 0 bases; bases with no gene match: 5. The CDR3 DNA sequence: TGCGCCAGCAGCTTGGCCGCGGGAGGTATCACCGGGGAGCTGTTTTTT. Translation: CASSLAAGGITGELFF.

This clone showed up many times. The chain recombines TRBV6-6 with TRBJ2-1, with D unresolved. With 2 bases removed from V and 6 bases from J, the gap between germline ends came to 5 bases. Germline V CDR1 and CDR2: MNHNY, SVGAGI (reference sequence). The CDR3 sequence is 12 residues long. For the CDR3, the DNA is TGTGCCAGCAGTTACAGGATCAATGAGCAGTTCTTC. The encoded protein is CASSYRINEQFF.

The V gene is TRBV3-1, the J gene TRBJ2-1, with 8 bases matching TRBD2. Trimming removed 7 bases from V and 5 bases from J; junction bases left unmatched: 10. Germline lookup yields CDR1 LGHDT and CDR2 YNNKEL (reference sequence). CDR3 length: 15 amino acids. CDR3 in amino acids: CASTKAGATDNEQFF. Here the CDR3 DNA reads TGTGCCAGCACCAAAGCGGGAGCAACAGACAATGAGCAGTTCTTC.

A note on this clone: A much larger clone is a single base away; this may be a read error. V and J are TRBV20-1 and TRBJ2-3; the match to TRBD2 covers 7 bases. The V gene end was trimmed by 4 bases and the J gene end by 6 bases; junction bases not matched to a gene: 25. Germline CDR1 DFQATT, CDR2 SNEGSKA (reference sequence). The CDR3 contains 19 residues. CDR3 sequence (DNA): TGCAGTGCTACCCCAATCCCCAGCGGGATGAGATTATTCCTCGATACGCAGTATTTT. Its protein is CSATPIPSGMRLFLDTQYF.

Many counts were recorded for this clone. This chain joins TRBV18 and TRBJ2-7; 7 positions match TRBD1. This CDR3 contains 16 residues. Germline V lookup: CDR1 KGHSH, CDR2 LQKENI. Trimming removed 2 bases from V and 4 bases from J; junction bases left unmatched: 11. The CDR3 nucleotides are TGTGCCAGCTCACCAAGATCGGGACAGCTTGGGTACGAGCAGTACTTC. This translates into CASSPRSGQLGYEQYF.

This clone was found many times. The chain links TRBV15 to TRBJ1-6; D call uncertain. Between the trimmed V and J ends, which lost 0 bases and 8 bases, there was a span of 11 bases. Germline CDR1 and CDR2: LNHNV and YYDKDF (reference sequence). CDR3 length equals 15 residues. The CDR3 DNA follows: TGTGCCACCAGCAGAGAGTTCGGTGTGGATTCACCCCTCCACTTT. This sequence encodes CATSREFGVDSPLHF.

About this clone itself: The germline gene is not matched at one end of the junction; a read error may be the cause. The V call is TRBV7-9, the J call TRBJ1-1; no clear D. There are 14 residues in the CDR3. Germline assignment: CDR1 SEHNR and CDR2 FQNEAQ (reference sequence). CDR3 region: CAGSPGAGNTEAFF. DNA of the CDR3: TGTGCCGGCAGTCCAGGCGCGGGGAACACTGAAGCTTTCTTT.

This clone showed up many times. The same CDR3 arises from other DNA sequences in this sample as well. The chain has TRBV13 and TRBJ2-5; perhaps TRBD1 as D (6 bases). Germline CDR1 reads PRHDT; CDR2 reads FYEKMQ (reference sequence). CDR3 length: 14 residues. The germline V and J ends were trimmed by 3 bases and 1 base, with 9 bases remaining between them. CDR3 nucleotide sequence: TGTGCCAGCAGCTTTCAGGGGATCCAAGAGACCCAGTACTTC. Protein product: CASSFQGIQETQYF.

In its sample, this clone was seen many times. The V call is TRBV11-2, the J call TRBJ2-2; 9 bases are shared with TRBD2. V shed 5 bases and J 4 bases; nucleotides not matched to a gene: 5. Germline CDR1 is SGHAT and CDR2 is FQNNGV. The CDR3 runs 15 residues. DNA for the CDR3: TGTGCCAGCAGCGCCGGGACTAGCACCACCGGGGAGCTGTTTTTT. Translating gives CASSAGTSTTGELFF.

There are many counts of this clone. The V call is TRBV11-2, the J call TRBJ1-1; D is ambiguous. The germline V gene encodes CDR1 SGHAT and CDR2 FQNNGV. The CDR3 is 13 amino acids. The V and J ends lost 5 bases and 0 bases respectively, with 7 bases between them. The CDR3 sequence: CASSRQVNTEAFF. CDR3 bases: TGTGCCAGCAGCCGACAAGTGAACACTGAAGCTTTCTTT.

This clone was observed many times. The chain carries TRBV5-6 and TRBJ2-5; 7 positions match TRBD2. This CDR3 is 15 amino acids long. Germline CDR1 and CDR2: SGHDT and YYEEEE. After removal of 2 bases from V and 1 base from J, the junction contained 5 bases not matched to a gene. CDR3 in DNA: TGTGCCAGCAGCTTCGGTGCTAGCGGCCAAGAGACCCAGTACTTC. Protein product: CASSFGASGQETQYF.

This clone came up many times. The chain carries TRBV20-1 and TRBJ2-7; TRBD2 matches at 14 bases. V dropped 3 bases and J dropped 5; count of bases not matched to a gene: 6. Germline CDR1 DFQATT, CDR2 SNEGSKA (reference sequence). The CDR3 has 15 residues. The CDR3 coding sequence is TGCAGTGCTAGTCCGACTAGCGGGAGGGCCCACGAGCAGTACTTC. Protein product: CSASPTSGRAHEQYF.

This clone was observed many times. As DNA, the CDR3 is TGCAGTGCTAGAGAGAGGTGGAGGGACAATCAGCCCCAGCATTTT. It is translated as CSARERWRDNQPQHF. The V and J genes are TRBV20-1 and TRBJ1-5; D is unclear. The CDR3 runs 15 residues. Trimming left V 0 bases short and J 3 bases short, with 12 bases between. Germline V gene sequence: CDR1 DFQATT, CDR2 SNEGSKA (reference sequence).

In this sample, this clone turned up many times. V and J are TRBV27 and TRBJ2-3; 9 positions agree with TRBD2. CDR1 MNHEY and CDR2 SMNVEV come from the germline V gene (reference sequence). After removal of 2 bases from V and 0 bases from J, the junction contained 9 bases not matched to a gene. This CDR3 has 18 residues. The CDR3 nucleotides are TGTGCCAGCAGTTTAGGTTCCCCTAGCGGGACGAGCACAGATACGCAGTATTTT. It encodes CASSLGSPSGTSTDTQYF.

In regard to this clone: A clone one base away is much larger, so this may be a read error. DNA for the CDR3: TGTGCCACCAGTGATCCCTACGGGACAGGGGGTCACAATGAGAAGTTCTTC. It encodes CATSDPYGTGGHNEKFF. The genes are TRBV24-1 and TRBJ2-5; 11 nucleotides line up with TRBD1. This CDR3 has 17 amino acids. Germline values: CDR1 KGHDR, CDR2 SFDVKD.

Ten or more counts support this clone. The chain has TRBV29-1 and TRBJ2-1, with TRBD1 matching over 11 bases. This CDR3 has 14 amino acids. The ends lost 6 bases at V and 9 bases at J; junction bases unmatched: 10. Germline V gene data show CDR1 as SQVTM and CDR2 as ANQGSEA. Written as DNA, the CDR3 is TGCAGCGTCGTAGATCCCGGGACAGGGGGTGAGCAGTTCTTC. Encoded protein: CSVVDPGTGGEQFF.

Ten or more counts support this clone. At the DNA level, this CDR3 is encoded by other sequences in the same sample as well. The rearrangement links TRBV7-8 to TRBJ2-4; D unresolved. Trimming took 1 base from V and 3 from J, leaving 10 bases between them. The CDR3 length is 15 residues. Germline lookup yields CDR1 SGHVS and CDR2 FQNEAQ. The CDR3 bases are TGTGCCAGCAGCTTAGGAGGAGTCGACAAAAACATTCAGTACTTC. Its translation: CASSLGGVDKNIQYF.